The T cell receptor beta chain under discussion was sequenced for a study of T cell repertoires in ileal Crohn's disease. Turning to the study itself: Surgery for a complication: stricturing in roughly 61%, penetrating in 39%. Study observations and caveats: The median delay to postoperative endoscopy was 6 to 7 months. Sorted CD8 T cells held more high-frequency clones than CD4.

As concerns this clone: Its antigen is not known. Sequence at one end of the junction differs from germline and may be a read error.

Clones were read by immunoSEQ multiplex PCR, and TCRdb kept only the in-frame ones, dropping some. The sample carries around 1,500 clones, 88% recorded once. As for time point: neoterminal ileum biopsy at postoperative endoscopy, about 6 months after surgery. Adults with ileal or ileocolonic Crohn's disease and an indication for resection were eligible. This sequence originates from an adult with Crohn's disease. The specimen sequenced was ileal tissue.

CDR3 region: CASSRGQGGGETQYF. The CDR3 DNA sequence: TGTGCTAGCAGCCGAGGACAGGGGGGAGGAGAGACCCAGTACTTC. J is TRBJ2-5 and V is TRBV7-7, with TRBD1 matching over 10 bases. Germline V gene sequence: CDR1 SSHAT, CDR2 FNYEAQ (reference sequence). The CDR3 runs to 15 residues. The variable domain in full, completed from reference TRBV7-7 and TRBJ2-5, reads GAGVSQSPRYKVTKRGQDVTLRCDPISSHATLYWYQQALGQGPEFLTYFNYEAQPDKSGLPSDRFSAERPEGSISTLTIQRTEQRDSAMYRCASSRGQGGGETQYFGPGTRLLVL.